Detailed here is one TCR beta chain. Its binding antigen is unknown. It has no much larger one-base neighbor in the sample; base qualities were not kept. The library relied on 5' RACE. Reads for this sample came from an Illumina HiSeq 2000. A universal primer binding site was introduced by template switching, and a unique molecular identifier was present in the final cDNA, enabling accurate counting of TCR cDNA molecules. Specific primers in the conserved constant-segment region were used to synthesize first-strand cDNA for the TCR alpha and beta chains. To control for contamination, every cDNA library carried two barcodes: a SMART-Mk sample barcode plus Illumina barcodes. TruSeq adapter sequences, together with Illumina sample barcodes, were added in two successive PCR steps. TCR alpha and beta cDNA libraries were sequenced on the Illumina HiSeq platform with custom primers. On the study's bioinformatics: MiGEC was used to process raw reads and extract unique molecular identifiers, and MiXCR was used to find CDR3 positions. Recombination models were inferred per individual with the repgenHMM and IGoR tools using an EM algorithm. Shared clonotype analysis was performed with the tcR package in R, normalizing sharing by the product of cloneset sizes. To study raw recombination free of thymic and clonal selection effects, out-of-frame nonproductive sequences were analyzed. TCRdb trimmed public reads at Q25 via fastp, called clones via MiXCR and kept in-frame beta chains. Duplicate CDR3 protein sequences are folded into a single record with the most common DNA and genes. In this record, the V and J calls reflect TCRdb's handling and not the investigators' own analysis. The sample table holds 450,000 or so distinct CDR3 sequences, of which 12% to 15% were seen once. The ten largest clones capture over 0.5% of the sample.

These data are taken from a study of identical twins (dated by TCRdb to 2016 to 2017). At the level of the whole study: The study deep-sequenced TCR alpha and beta repertoires from monozygotic twins, unrelated adults of various ages and cord blood to test whether fetal clonotypes persist. To rule out contamination, the twin experiments were replicated at different times with different library preparation protocols.

Only healthy Caucasian donors were included. Three pairs of female monozygotic twins, all aged roughly 18 to 29 years, were included in the twin cohort. Positive isolation kits from Invitrogen were used to isolate the CD4+ and CD8+ T cell populations. Findings and caveats that apply to the study as a whole: Invariant T cells such as MAIT and iNKT could partly confound zero-insertion analyses, although diverse VJ usage argued against such confounding for most clonotypes. Compared with coincidental sharing between unrelated individuals, out-of-frame TCR alpha sequences shared between twins showed an excess of sequences with low generation probability. In monozygotic twins, out-of-frame TCR alpha sharing was systematically underestimated by recombination models, although the models agreed with sharing between unrelated individuals. Because the same donors could not be followed over many years, conclusions were based on cross-sectional statistical analysis. In beta out-of-frame sequences, excess twin sharing was weaker, because having fewer shared sequences lowered the signal-to-noise ratio. Fewer insertions were carried by abundant cord blood beta clonotypes; a weaker similar trend was observed in young adult naive repertoires, while no such trend was observed in memory repertoires.

These records were also assigned to another study, of yellow fever vaccine responses in identical twins. The second source states: The T cell response to vaccination in identical twins was reported by the authors to appear partly convergent and partly personalized. The study precisely tracked vaccine-responding T cell clones in identical twins.

This TCR was sampled from a young woman in good health. The specimen sequenced was CD4+ T cells sorted from blood.

The DNA is TGTGCCAGCAGCCTCCGACTAGCGCCTGGTTATGAGCAGTTCTTC. This is translated as CASSLRLAPGYEQFF. Recombination connected TRBV3-1 to TRBJ2-1, with 8 middle bases fitting TRBD2. Including cysteine and phenylalanine, the CDR3 has 15 amino acids. Just CDR3 DNA is preserved here, 45 bases in frame from base 1. V lost 4 bases and J lost 8 bases, and the count of bases not matched to a germline gene is 10. The germline V gene encodes CDR1 LGHDT and CDR2 YNNKEL (reference sequence).